Included here is one T cell receptor (beta chain) sequence, with context. Noted time point: sample taken at primary tumor resection. Whole RNA from tumor, nontumor lung or frozen PBMC was sequenced unsorted. Trimming removed 6 bases from V and 5 bases from J; junction bases left unmatched: 8. This CDR3 is 14 amino acids long. MiXCR was run by TCRdb on the 5' RACE reads, yielding one entry per CDR3 protein. The repertoire holds around 87,000 distinct CDR3 sequences, with less than 15% as singletons. This specimen belongs to a study of spatial heterogeneity in lung cancer. Study in general: Fewer alpha-chain than beta-chain sequences were consistently detected.

The chain is built from TRBV12-3 or TRBV12-4 and TRBJ2-5; TRBD2 matches 8 bases. This clonotype was obtained from a male donor with early-stage non-small cell lung cancer. The material was PBMCs, obtained at surgery. CDR3 residues: CASSPSGGGETQYF. CDR3 nucleotides: TGTGCCAGCAGCCCCAGCGGGGGAGGCGAGACCCAGTACTTC.